A selection of T cell receptor beta chains follows, all from one sample in a study of CD8+ T cells in alopecia areata. Libraries were prepared by immunoSEQ multiplex PCR; TCRdb keeps only in-frame clonotypes and omits some of them. The sample consists of 150,000 to 200,000 clones, approximately 57% of them appearing once. This specimen was CD4+ T cells sorted from blood, taken at week 24, from a patient treated with tofacitinib. Every receptor here comes from a human donor with alopecia areata. The CDR3 runs from the conserved cysteine through the conserved F or W. D genes are given only for firm matches. Clone sizes are given selectively: once, few, many, or a class where the clone is expanded.

D gene: -; J gene: TRBJ1-1; V gene: TRBV5-1; clone size: -; CDR3 protein: CASSQLDATGEAFF; CDR3 DNA: TGCGCCAGCAGCCAATTAGATGCGACAGGCGAAGCTTTCTTT
D gene: -; J gene: TRBJ2-5; V gene: TRBV9; clone size: once; CDR3 protein: CASSLGGKTQYF; CDR3 DNA: TGTGCCAGCAGCTTAGGGGGAAAGACCCAGTACTTC
D gene: -; J gene: TRBJ2-5; V gene: TRBV7-9; clone size: -; CDR3 protein: CASRGAGTPQETQYF; CDR3 DNA: TGTGCCAGCAGGGGGGCGGGGACTCCCCAAGAGACCCAGTACTTC
D gene: -; J gene: TRBJ2-3; V gene: TRBV9; clone size: -; CDR3 protein: CASSVGTDTQYF; CDR3 DNA: TGTGCCAGCAGCGTGGGCACAGATACGCAGTATTTT
D gene: -; J gene: TRBJ2-7; V gene: TRBV18; clone size: -; CDR3 protein: CASSPGTAVAYEQYF; CDR3 DNA: TGTGCCAGCTCACCCGGGACGGCTGTAGCCTACGAGCAGTACTTC
D gene: -; J gene: TRBJ1-5; V gene: TRBV27; clone size: -; CDR3 protein: CASSSSRTHQPQHF; CDR3 DNA: TGTGCCAGCAGCAGTTCGAGGACCCATCAGCCCCAGCATTTT
D gene: -; J gene: TRBJ1-4; V gene: TRBV30; clone size: -; CDR3 protein: CAWSAGGLGEKLFF; CDR3 DNA: TGTGCCTGGAGTGCCGGGGGCTTAGGAGAAAAACTGTTTTTT
D gene: TRBD2; J gene: TRBJ2-5; V gene: TRBV11-1; clone size: few; CDR3 protein: CASSFGGGARETQYF; CDR3 DNA: TGTGCCAGCAGCTTTGGCGGGGGGGCCCGAGAGACCCAGTACTTC
D gene: -; J gene: TRBJ2-5; V gene: TRBV7-6; clone size: -; CDR3 protein: CASSPVQETQYF; CDR3 DNA: TGTGCCAGCAGCCCCGTCCAAGAGACCCAGTACTTC
D gene: TRBD2; J gene: TRBJ2-1; V gene: TRBV14; clone size: -; CDR3 protein: CASSQQGLVGDNEQFF; CDR3 DNA: TGTGCCAGCAGCCAACAGGGACTAGTTGGGGATAATGAGCAGTTCTTC
D gene: -; J gene: TRBJ2-7; V gene: TRBV30; clone size: -; CDR3 protein: CAWSRDNYEQYF; CDR3 DNA: TGTGCCTGGAGCAGGGACAACTACGAGCAGTACTTC
D gene: -; J gene: TRBJ2-5; V gene: TRBV6-5; clone size: few; CDR3 protein: CASSQGGWETQYF; CDR3 DNA: TGTGCCAGCAGTCAAGGAGGGTGGGAGACCCAGTACTTC
D gene: TRBD1; J gene: TRBJ1-2; V gene: TRBV30; clone size: few; CDR3 protein: CAWSVLGQGFYGYTF; CDR3 DNA: TGTGCCTGGAGTGTACTAGGACAGGGATTCTATGGCTACACCTTC
D gene: -; J gene: TRBJ2-3; V gene: TRBV4-2; clone size: few; CDR3 protein: CASSQDGGGSLDTQYF; CDR3 DNA: TGTGCCAGCAGCCAAGACGGCGGAGGATCTTTGGATACGCAGTATTTT
D gene: TRBD1; J gene: TRBJ1-1; V gene: TRBV29-1; clone size: -; CDR3 protein: CSVDGQGASGFF; CDR3 DNA: TGCAGCGTTGACGGACAGGGGGCGAGTGGGTTCTTT
D gene: TRBD1; J gene: TRBJ2-7; V gene: TRBV29-1; clone size: -; CDR3 protein: CSVRQGASYEQYF; CDR3 DNA: TGCAGCGTCCGACAGGGGGCGAGCTACGAGCAGTACTTC
D gene: TRBD2; J gene: TRBJ2-5; V gene: TRBV2; clone size: -; CDR3 protein: CASAWRRGQETQYF; CDR3 DNA: TGTGCCAGCGCGTGGAGGCGGGGGCAAGAGACCCAGTACTTC
D gene: -; J gene: TRBJ1-5; V gene: TRBV5-1; clone size: many; CDR3 protein: CASSLGGGEGQPQHF; CDR3 DNA: TGCGCCAGCAGCTTGGGCGGGGGCGAGGGTCAGCCCCAGCATTTT
D gene: TRBD1; J gene: TRBJ1-5; V gene: TRBV30; clone size: -; CDR3 protein: CAWSVRRQGVYQPQHF; CDR3 DNA: TGTGCCTGGAGTGTCCGGCGACAGGGGGTATATCAGCCCCAGCATTTT
D gene: -; J gene: TRBJ1-2; V gene: TRBV30; clone size: once; CDR3 protein: CAWTENYGYTF; CDR3 DNA: TGTGCCTGGACAGAGAACTATGGCTACACCTTC
D gene: -; J gene: TRBJ1-5; V gene: TRBV15; clone size: -; CDR3 protein: CATSTHSNQPQHF; CDR3 DNA: TGTGCCACCAGCACCCATAGCAATCAGCCCCAGCATTTT
D gene: -; J gene: TRBJ2-2; V gene: TRBV29-1; clone size: -; CDR3 protein: CSVEEGLGGITGELFF; CDR3 DNA: TGCAGCGTTGAAGAAGGTCTAGGGGGGATCACCGGGGAGCTGTTTTTT
D gene: -; J gene: TRBJ1-2; V gene: TRBV30; clone size: -; CDR3 protein: CAWPRGGQDGYTF; CDR3 DNA: TGTGCCTGGCCCCGGGGGGGGCAGGATGGCTACACCTTC
D gene: -; J gene: TRBJ2-7; V gene: TRBV4-2; clone size: -; CDR3 protein: CASSQGLGTYEQYF; CDR3 DNA: TGTGCCAGCAGCCAAGGATTGGGAACCTACGAGCAGTACTTC
D gene: -; J gene: TRBJ1-1; V gene: TRBV29-1; clone size: -; CDR3 protein: CSVALRGGTEAFF; CDR3 DNA: TGCAGCGTCGCCTTACGGGGAGGGACTGAAGCTTTCTTT
D gene: -; J gene: TRBJ2-3; V gene: TRBV11-2; clone size: few; CDR3 protein: CASSLEPSTDTQYF; CDR3 DNA: TGTGCCAGCAGCTTAGAGCCCAGCACAGATACGCAGTATTTT
D gene: -; J gene: TRBJ2-7; V gene: TRBV20-1; clone size: once; CDR3 protein: CSALLGAEQYF; CDR3 DNA: TGCAGTGCACTGTTAGGGGCCGAGCAGTACTTC
D gene: -; J gene: TRBJ2-5; V gene: TRBV2; clone size: -; CDR3 protein: CASSVGLQETQYF; CDR3 DNA: TGTGCCAGCAGTGTCGGACTGCAAGAGACCCAGTACTTC
D gene: -; J gene: TRBJ2-5; V gene: TRBV18; clone size: few; CDR3 protein: CASSPDGTPREYF; CDR3 DNA: TGTGCCAGCTCACCAGACGGGACCCCGCGAGAATACTTC
D gene: -; J gene: TRBJ2-5; V gene: TRBV21-1; clone size: -; CDR3 protein: CASSLQLAGYQETQYF; CDR3 DNA: TGTGCCAGCAGTCTACAACTAGCGGGGTACCAAGAGACCCAGTACTTC
D gene: -; J gene: TRBJ2-3; V gene: TRBV25-1; clone size: -; CDR3 protein: CASSGAGTPHF; CDR3 DNA: TGTGCCAGCAGTGGGGCCGGGACCCCGCATTTT
D gene: -; J gene: TRBJ2-7; V gene: TRBV11-3; clone size: few; CDR3 protein: CASSLSSRGNREQYF; CDR3 DNA: TGTGCCAGCAGCTTATCCTCGCGGGGTAATCGGGAGCAGTACTTC
D gene: TRBD1; J gene: TRBJ2-7; V gene: TRBV29-1; clone size: -; CDR3 protein: CSVTWRASDRGSHEQYF; CDR3 DNA: TGCAGCGTTACGTGGCGGGCCAGTGACAGGGGGAGCCACGAGCAGTACTTC
D gene: -; J gene: TRBJ2-2; V gene: TRBV2; clone size: -; CDR3 protein: CASSEVPSGSPGELFF; CDR3 DNA: TGTGCCAGCAGTGAGGTGCCTAGTGGTTCACCCGGGGAGCTGTTTTTT
D gene: -; J gene: TRBJ2-7; V gene: TRBV7-8; clone size: few; CDR3 protein: CASSLKVFKQYF; CDR3 DNA: TGTGCCAGCAGCTTAAAGGTCTTCAAGCAGTACTTC
D gene: -; J gene: TRBJ1-1; V gene: TRBV4-2; clone size: -; CDR3 protein: CASSRELRAPAFF; CDR3 DNA: TGTGCCAGCAGCCGGGAACTCAGGGCCCCTGCTTTCTTT
D gene: TRBD1; J gene: TRBJ2-2; V gene: TRBV30; clone size: -; CDR3 protein: CAWSRDREYTGELFF; CDR3 DNA: TGTGCCTGGAGTCGGGACAGGGAGTACACCGGGGAGCTGTTTTTT
D gene: -; J gene: TRBJ1-1; V gene: TRBV6-1; clone size: -; CDR3 protein: CASSATGVNTEAFF; CDR3 DNA: TGTGCCAGCAGCGCCACGGGGGTGAACACTGAAGCTTTCTTT
D gene: -; J gene: TRBJ1-2; V gene: TRBV2; clone size: -; CDR3 protein: CASRAHGPIYGYTF; CDR3 DNA: TGTGCCAGCAGAGCCCACGGGCCGATCTATGGCTACACCTTC
D gene: -; J gene: TRBJ2-7; V gene: TRBV7-9; clone size: -; CDR3 protein: CASSSGATYEQYF; CDR3 DNA: TGTGCCAGCAGCTCAGGGGCCACATACGAGCAGTACTTC
D gene: -; J gene: TRBJ1-6; V gene: TRBV15; clone size: few; CDR3 protein: CATSRDLGGDSPLHF; CDR3 DNA: TGTGCCACCAGCAGAGATCTTGGGGGAGATTCACCCCTCCACTTT
D gene: -; J gene: TRBJ2-3; V gene: TRBV7-2; clone size: -; CDR3 protein: CASSLEIGGYTQYF; CDR3 DNA: TGTGCCAGCAGCTTAGAGATTGGAGGCTATACGCAGTATTTT
D gene: TRBD2; J gene: TRBJ2-3; V gene: TRBV29-1; clone size: -; CDR3 protein: CSGGLGGTDTQYF; CDR3 DNA: TGCAGCGGAGGACTAGGTGGCACAGATACGCAGTATTTT
D gene: TRBD1; J gene: TRBJ1-1; V gene: TRBV5-6; clone size: -; CDR3 protein: CASSFTGTGHTEAFF; CDR3 DNA: TGTGCCAGCAGCTTCACCGGGACAGGGCACACTGAAGCTTTCTTT